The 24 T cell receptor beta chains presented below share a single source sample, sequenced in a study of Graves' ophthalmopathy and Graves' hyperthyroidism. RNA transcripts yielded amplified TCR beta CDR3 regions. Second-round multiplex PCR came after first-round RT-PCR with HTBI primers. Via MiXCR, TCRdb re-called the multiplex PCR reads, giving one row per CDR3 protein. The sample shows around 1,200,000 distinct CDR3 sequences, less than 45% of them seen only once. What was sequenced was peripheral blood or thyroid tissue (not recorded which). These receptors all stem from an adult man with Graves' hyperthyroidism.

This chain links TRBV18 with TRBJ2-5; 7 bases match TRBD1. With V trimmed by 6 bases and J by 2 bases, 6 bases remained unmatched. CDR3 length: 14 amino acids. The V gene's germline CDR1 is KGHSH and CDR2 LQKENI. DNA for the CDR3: TGTGCCAGCTCTTCTTGGGACAGACAAGAGACCCAGTACTTC. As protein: CASSSWDRQETQYF.

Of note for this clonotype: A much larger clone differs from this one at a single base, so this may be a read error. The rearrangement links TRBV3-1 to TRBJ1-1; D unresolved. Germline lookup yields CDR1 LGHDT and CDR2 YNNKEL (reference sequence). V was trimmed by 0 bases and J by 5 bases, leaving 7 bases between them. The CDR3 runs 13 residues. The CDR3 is CASSQEGWTEAFF. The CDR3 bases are TGTGCCAGCAGCCAAGAGGGTTGGACTGAAGCTTTCTTT.

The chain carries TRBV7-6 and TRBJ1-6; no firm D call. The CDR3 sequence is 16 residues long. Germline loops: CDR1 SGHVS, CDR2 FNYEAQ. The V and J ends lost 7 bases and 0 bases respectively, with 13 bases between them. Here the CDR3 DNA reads TGTGCCAGCAAGCCCCCGGGGAGCTCCTATAATTCACCCCTCCACTTT. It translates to CASKPPGSSYNSPLHF.

The CDR3 bases are TGTGCCAGCAGTCAGGAGGAGCGACAGTACGAGCAGTACTTC. It is translated as CASSQEERQYEQYF. The V call is TRBV7-1, the J call TRBJ2-7, with D tentatively TRBD1 or TRBD2 (5 bases each). TRBV7-1 is flagged as an ORF with uncertain function. The V and J ends lost 6 bases and 4 bases respectively, with 16 bases between them. CDR3 length equals 14 residues.

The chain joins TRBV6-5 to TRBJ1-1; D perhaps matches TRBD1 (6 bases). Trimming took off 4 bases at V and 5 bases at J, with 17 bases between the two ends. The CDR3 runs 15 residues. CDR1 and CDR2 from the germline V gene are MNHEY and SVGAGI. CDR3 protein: CASSLHSTGRTEAFF. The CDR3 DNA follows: TGTGCCAGCAGTTTACACAGTACAGGGAGGACTGAAGCTTTCTTT.

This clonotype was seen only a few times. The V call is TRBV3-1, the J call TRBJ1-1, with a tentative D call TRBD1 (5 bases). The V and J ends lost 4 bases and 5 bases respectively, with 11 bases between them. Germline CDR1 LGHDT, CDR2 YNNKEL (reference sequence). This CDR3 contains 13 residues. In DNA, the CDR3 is TGTGCCAGCAGCCCACTCGAGGGGACTGAAGCTTTCTTT. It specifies CASSPLEGTEAFF.

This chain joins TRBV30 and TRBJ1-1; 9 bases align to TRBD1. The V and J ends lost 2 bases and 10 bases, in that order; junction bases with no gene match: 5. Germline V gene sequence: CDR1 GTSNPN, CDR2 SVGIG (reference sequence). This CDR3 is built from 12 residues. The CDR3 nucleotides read TGTGCCTGGAGTCCAGGACAGGGGCCAGCTTTCTTT. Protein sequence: CAWSPGQGPAFF.

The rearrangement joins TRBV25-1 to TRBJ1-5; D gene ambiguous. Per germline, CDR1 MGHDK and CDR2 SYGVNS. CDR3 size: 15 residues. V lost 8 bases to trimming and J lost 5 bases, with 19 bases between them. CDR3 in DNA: TGTGCCAGCTCACCAGTTCACATACTCGATCAGCCCCAGCATTTT. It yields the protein CASSPVHILDQPQHF.

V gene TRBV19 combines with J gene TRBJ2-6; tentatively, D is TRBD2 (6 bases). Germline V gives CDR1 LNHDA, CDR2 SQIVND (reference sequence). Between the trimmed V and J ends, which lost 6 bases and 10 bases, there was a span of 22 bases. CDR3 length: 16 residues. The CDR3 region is CASSKIPITGRNVLTF. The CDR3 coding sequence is TGTGCCAGTAGCAAGATCCCCATTACCGGGAGAAACGTCCTGACTTTC.

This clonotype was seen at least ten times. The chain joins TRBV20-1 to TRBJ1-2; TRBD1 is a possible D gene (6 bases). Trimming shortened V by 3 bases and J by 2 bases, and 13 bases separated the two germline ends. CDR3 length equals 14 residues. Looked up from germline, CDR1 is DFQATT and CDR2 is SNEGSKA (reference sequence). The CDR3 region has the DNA TGCAGTGCTAGTCGCGACGGACAGAACTATGGCTACACCTTC. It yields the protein CSASRDGQNYGYTF.

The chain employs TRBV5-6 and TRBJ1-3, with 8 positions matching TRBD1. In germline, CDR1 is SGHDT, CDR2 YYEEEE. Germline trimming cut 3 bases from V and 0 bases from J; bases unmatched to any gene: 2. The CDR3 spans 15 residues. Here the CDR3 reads CASSWTGSSGNTIYF. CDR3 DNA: TGTGCCAGCAGCTGGACAGGGAGCTCTGGAAACACCATATATTTT.

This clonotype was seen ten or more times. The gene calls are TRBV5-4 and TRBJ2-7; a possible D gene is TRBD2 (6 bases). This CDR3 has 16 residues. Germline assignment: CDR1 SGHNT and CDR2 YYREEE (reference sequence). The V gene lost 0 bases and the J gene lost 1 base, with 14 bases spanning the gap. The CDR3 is CASSLADYGRSYEQYF. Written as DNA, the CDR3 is TGTGCCAGCAGCTTGGCGGACTATGGGCGATCCTACGAGCAGTACTTC.

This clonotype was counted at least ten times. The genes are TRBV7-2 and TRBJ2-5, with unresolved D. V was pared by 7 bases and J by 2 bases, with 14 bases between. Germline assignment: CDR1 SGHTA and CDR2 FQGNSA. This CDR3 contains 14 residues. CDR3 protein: CASTTVGLQETQYF. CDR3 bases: TGTGCCAGCACCACCGTCGGATTACAAGAGACCCAGTACTTC.

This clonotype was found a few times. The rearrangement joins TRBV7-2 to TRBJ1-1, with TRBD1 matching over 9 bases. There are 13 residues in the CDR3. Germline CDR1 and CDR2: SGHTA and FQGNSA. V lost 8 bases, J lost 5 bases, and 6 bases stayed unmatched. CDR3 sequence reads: CASRSTGGTEAFF. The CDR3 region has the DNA TGTGCCAGCCGGTCGACAGGGGGGACTGAAGCTTTCTTT. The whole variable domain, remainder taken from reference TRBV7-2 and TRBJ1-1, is GAGVSQSPSNKVTEKGKDVELRCDPISGHTALYWYRQSLGQGLEFLIYFQGNSAPDKSGLPSDRFSAERTGGSVSTLTIQRTQQEDSAVYLCASRSTGGTEAFFGQGTRLTVV.

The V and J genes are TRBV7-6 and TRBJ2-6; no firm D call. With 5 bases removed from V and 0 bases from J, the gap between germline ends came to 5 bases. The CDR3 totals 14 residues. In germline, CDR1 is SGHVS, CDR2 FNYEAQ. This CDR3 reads CASSRYSGANVLTF. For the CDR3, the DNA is TGTGCCAGCAGCCGGTACTCTGGGGCCAACGTCCTGACTTTC.

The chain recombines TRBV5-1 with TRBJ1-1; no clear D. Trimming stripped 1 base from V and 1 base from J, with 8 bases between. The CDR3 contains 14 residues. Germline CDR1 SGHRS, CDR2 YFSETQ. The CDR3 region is CASSLHSANTEAFF. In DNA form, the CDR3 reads TGCGCCAGCAGCTTGCATTCGGCGAACACTGAAGCTTTCTTT.

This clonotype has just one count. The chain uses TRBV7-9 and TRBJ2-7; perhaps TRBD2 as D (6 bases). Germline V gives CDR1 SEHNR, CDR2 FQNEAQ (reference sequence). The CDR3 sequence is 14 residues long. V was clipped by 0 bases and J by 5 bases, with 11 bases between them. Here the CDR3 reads CASSLAETRDEQYF. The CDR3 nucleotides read TGTGCCAGCAGCTTAGCAGAGACTAGAGACGAGCAGTACTTC.

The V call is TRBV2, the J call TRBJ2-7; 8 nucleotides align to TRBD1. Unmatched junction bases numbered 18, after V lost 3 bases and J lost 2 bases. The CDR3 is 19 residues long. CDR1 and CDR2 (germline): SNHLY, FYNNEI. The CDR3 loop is CASSDDPARSGQGTYEQYF. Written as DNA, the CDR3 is TGTGCCAGCAGTGATGATCCGGCCAGAAGTGGACAGGGAACCTACGAGCAGTACTTC.

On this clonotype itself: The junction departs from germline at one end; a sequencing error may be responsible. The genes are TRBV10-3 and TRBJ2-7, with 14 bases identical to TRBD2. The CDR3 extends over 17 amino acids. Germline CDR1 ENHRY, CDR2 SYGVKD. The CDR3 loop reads CASSYHRTSGRTYEQYF. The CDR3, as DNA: TGTGCCAGCAGTTACCACCGGACTAGCGGGAGGACCTACGAGCAGTACTTC.

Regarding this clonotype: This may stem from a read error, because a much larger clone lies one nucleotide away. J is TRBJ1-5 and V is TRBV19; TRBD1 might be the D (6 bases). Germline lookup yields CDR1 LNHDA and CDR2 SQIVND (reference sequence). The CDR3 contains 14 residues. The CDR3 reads CASSVIGGGQTQHF. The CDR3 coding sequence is TGTGCCAGTAGTGTAATAGGGGGAGGTCAGACCCAGCATTTT. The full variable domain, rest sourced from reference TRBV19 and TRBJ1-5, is DGGITQSPKYLFRKEGQNVTLSCEQNLNHDAMYWYRQDPGQGLRLIYYSQIVNDFQKGDIAEGYSVSREKKESFPLTVTSAQKNPTAFYLCASSVIGGGQTQHFGDGTRLSIL.

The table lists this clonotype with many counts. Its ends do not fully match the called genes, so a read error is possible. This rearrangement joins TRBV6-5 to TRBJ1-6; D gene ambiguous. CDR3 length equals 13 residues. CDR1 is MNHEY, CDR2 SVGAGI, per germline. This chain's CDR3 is CASSNSENSPLHF. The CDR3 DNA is TGTGCCAGCAGTAACTCAGAGAATTCACCCCTCCACTTT.

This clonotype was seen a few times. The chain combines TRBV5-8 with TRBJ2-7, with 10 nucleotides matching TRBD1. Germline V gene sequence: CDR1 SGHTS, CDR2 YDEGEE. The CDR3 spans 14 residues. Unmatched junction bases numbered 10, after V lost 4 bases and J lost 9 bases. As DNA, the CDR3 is TGTGCCAGCAGCCGAGGACAGGGGGATTTGGTGCAGTACTTC. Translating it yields CASSRGQGDLVQYF.

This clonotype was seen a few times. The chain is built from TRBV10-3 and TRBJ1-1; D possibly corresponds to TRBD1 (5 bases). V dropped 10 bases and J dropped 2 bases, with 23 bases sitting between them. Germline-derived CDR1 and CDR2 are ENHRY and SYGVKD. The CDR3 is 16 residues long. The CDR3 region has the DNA TGTGCCAGCAGACGCAGACAGCAACAAGAAAACACTGAAGCTTTCTTT. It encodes CASRRRQQQENTEAFF.

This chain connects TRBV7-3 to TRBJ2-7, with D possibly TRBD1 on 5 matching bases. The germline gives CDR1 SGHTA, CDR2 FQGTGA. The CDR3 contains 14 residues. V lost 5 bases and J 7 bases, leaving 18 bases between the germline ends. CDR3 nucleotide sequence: TGTGCCAGCAGCCTCTATCAGGGAACCGGGGAGCAGTACTTC. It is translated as CASSLYQGTGEQYF. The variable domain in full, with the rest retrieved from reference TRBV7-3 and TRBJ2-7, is GAGVSQTPSNKVTEKGKYVELRCDPISGHTALYWYRQSLGQGPEFLIYFQGTGAADDSGLPNDRFFAVRPEGSVSTLKIQRTERGDSAVYLCASSLYQGTGEQYFGPGTRLTVT.